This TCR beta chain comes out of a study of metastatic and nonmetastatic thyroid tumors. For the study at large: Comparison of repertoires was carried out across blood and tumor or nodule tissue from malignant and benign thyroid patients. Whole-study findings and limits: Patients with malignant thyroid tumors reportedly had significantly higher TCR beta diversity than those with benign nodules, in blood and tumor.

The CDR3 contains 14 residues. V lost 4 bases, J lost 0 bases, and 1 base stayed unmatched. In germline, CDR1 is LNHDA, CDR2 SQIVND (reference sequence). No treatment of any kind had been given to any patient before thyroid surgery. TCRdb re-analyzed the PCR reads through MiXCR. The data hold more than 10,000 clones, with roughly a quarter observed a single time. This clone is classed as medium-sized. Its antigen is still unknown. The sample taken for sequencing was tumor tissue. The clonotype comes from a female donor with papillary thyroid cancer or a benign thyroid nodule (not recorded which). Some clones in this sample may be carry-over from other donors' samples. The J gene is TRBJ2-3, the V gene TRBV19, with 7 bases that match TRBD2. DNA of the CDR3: TGTGCCAGTAGTAATAGCGGGAGCACAGATACGCAGTATTTT. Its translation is CASSNSGSTDTQYF.